These 21 T cell receptor beta chains were sequenced from one sample in a study of blood T cell repertoires in COVID-19. The assay was immunoSEQ multiplex PCR, and TCRdb's table has in-frame clones only and misses some. Here the sample spans 150,000 to 180,000 clones, roughly 82% being singletons. Material for sequencing was peripheral blood. The source is a woman aged 45-60 years with acute or convalescent COVID-19.

This chain joins TRBV3-1 (or the pseudogene TRBV3-2) and TRBJ2-7; 8 bases match TRBD1. In germline, CDR1 is LGHDT, CDR2 YNNKEL (reference sequence). This CDR3 is built from 15 residues. Trimming at V came to 4 bases and at J to 4 bases, leaving 9 bases not matched to a gene. The CDR3 reads CASSPPDRVYYEQYF. The CDR3 DNA sequence: TGTGCCAGCAGCCCCCCGGACAGGGTTTATTACGAGCAGTACTTC.

The chain employs TRBV6-8 and TRBJ2-7, with a weak D call TRBD1 (5 bases). Trimming removed 11 bases from V and 1 base from J, with 15 bases in between. Germline V gene lookup returns CDR1 MNHGY and CDR2 SAAAGT. This CDR3 contains 13 residues. CDR3 protein: CALPGQGSYEQYF. The CDR3, as DNA: TGTGCCCTCCCTGGTCAGGGATCCTACGAGCAGTACTTC.

The chain uses TRBV19 and TRBJ2-2; perhaps TRBD2 as D (6 bases). V shed 7 bases and J shed 2 bases, with 11 bases lying between them. CDR3 length equals 14 residues. In germline, CDR1 is LNHDA, CDR2 SQIVND (reference sequence). The CDR3 loop reads CASNAGLNTGELFF. The CDR3 bases are TGTGCCAGTAACGCAGGACTAAACACCGGGGAGCTGTTTTTT.

The V gene is TRBV5-8, the J gene TRBJ1-6, with a weak D call TRBD1 (5 bases). There are 15 residues in the CDR3. The V and J ends lost 0 bases and 6 bases respectively, with 10 bases between them. In germline, CDR1 is SGHTS, CDR2 YDEGEE. CDR3 nucleotide sequence: TGTGCCAGCAGCTTGGGATGGGGGGGTAATTCACCCCTCCACTTT. It codes for CASSLGWGGNSPLHF.

Only one count was recorded for this clone. V usage is TRBV4-3 and J usage is TRBJ2-5; D gene unclear. The germline CDR1 and CDR2 sequences are LGHNA and YSLEER. The V end lost 0 bases, the J end lost 7 bases, and 9 bases lay between the germline ends. The CDR3 is 13 amino acids. The CDR3 bases are TGCGCCAGCAGCCAAGAGGGTGCAGGGACCCAGTACTTC. Its protein is CASSQEGAGTQYF.

Turning to this clone: The sample holds other DNA sequences that translate to the same CDR3. The gene calls are TRBV12-3 or TRBV12-4 and TRBJ1-2; 8 positions agree with TRBD1. Unmatched junction bases numbered 4, after V lost 6 bases and J lost 4 bases. The CDR3 consists of 13 residues. The CDR3 is CASSRQGSYGYTF. DNA of the CDR3: TGTGCCAGCAGCCGACAGGGGAGCTATGGCTACACCTTC.

The chain uses TRBV16 and TRBJ1-5; 10 nucleotides align to TRBD1. The ends lost 0 bases at V and 7 bases at J; junction bases unmatched: 3. This CDR3 has 15 residues. Germline V gene lookup returns CDR1 KGHSY and CDR2 FQNENV. The CDR3 reads CASSQSGTGDQPQHF. CDR3 coding DNA: TGTGCCAGCAGCCAATCCGGGACAGGGGACCAGCCCCAGCATTTT.

This chain connects TRBV27 to TRBJ2-2, with D uncertain. In germline, CDR1 is MNHEY, CDR2 SMNVEV (reference sequence). The CDR3 consists of 14 residues. V lost 6 bases to trimming and J lost 0 bases, with 8 bases between them. CDR3 DNA sequence: TGTGCCAGCAGCCTTAGTGCGAACACCGGGGAGCTGTTTTTT. It is translated as CASSLSANTGELFF.

Turning to this clone: The identical CDR3 is also encoded by other nucleotide sequences in the sample. CDR3 bases: TGTGCCAGCTCACCAGGTCAGGGGGATAATTCACCCCTCCACTTT. Translating gives CASSPGQGDNSPLHF. The chain employs TRBV18 and TRBJ1-6; 7 bases are a match to TRBD1. Germline values: CDR1 KGHSH, CDR2 LQKENI. The CDR3 sequence is 15 residues long. Trimming removed 2 bases from V and 5 bases from J; junction bases left unmatched: 3.

The rearrangement joins TRBV6-4 to TRBJ2-1; 9 positions match TRBD1. The CDR3 has 13 residues. The germline V gene encodes CDR1 MRHNA and CDR2 SNTAGT. After removal of 4 bases from V and 9 bases from J, the junction contained 4 bases not matched to a gene. The CDR3 nucleotides read TGTGCCAGCAGTGGGGGACAGGGCGGTGAGCAGTTCTTC. Protein product: CASSGGQGGEQFF.

J is TRBJ2-7 and V is TRBV7-3; 7 nucleotides line up with TRBD1. Germline values: CDR1 SGHTA, CDR2 FQGTGA. The trim removed 2 bases at V and 3 bases at J, leaving 7 bases unmatched. The length of the CDR3 is 15 residues. The CDR3 loop reads CASSLAPTGNYEQYF. CDR3 nucleotide sequence: TGTGCCAGCAGCTTAGCCCCGACAGGGAACTACGAGCAGTACTTC.

This chain connects TRBV2 to TRBJ2-7, with TRBD1 as a possible D gene (6 bases). Germline CDR1 is SNHLY and CDR2 is FYNNEI. There are 17 residues in the CDR3. V lost 6 bases and J lost 2, with 23 bases in between. For the CDR3, the DNA is TGTGCCAGCAGGCCCTACCCCGACAGGCTGGGGACCTACGAGCAGTACTTC. It is translated as CASRPYPDRLGTYEQYF.

This clone has just a few counts. The genes are TRBV10-3 and TRBJ2-7, with D hard to call. The ends were cut back, 0 bases at V and 1 base at J, with 13 bases in the middle. CDR1 is ENHRY and CDR2 is SYGVKD in the germline V gene. This CDR3 contains 16 residues. CDR3 DNA: TGTGCCATCAGTGAGTCGATGGCAGGCAGATCCTACGAGCAGTACTTC. Translating gives CAISESMAGRSYEQYF.

V gene TRBV28 combines with J gene TRBJ2-7, with TRBD1 as a possible D gene (5 bases). Germline lookup yields CDR1 MDHEN and CDR2 SYDVKM. Trimming pared 1 base from V and 1 base from J, leaving 8 bases between. This CDR3 has 14 residues. In DNA form, the CDR3 reads TGTGCCAGCAGTTTATACTCAGGGTCCTACGAGCAGTACTTC. Encoded protein: CASSLYSGSYEQYF.

V gene TRBV24-1 combines with J gene TRBJ1-2; 7 nucleotides match TRBD1. The germline gives CDR1 KGHDR, CDR2 SFDVKD. V shed 4 bases and J 10 bases; nucleotides not matched to a gene: 17. The CDR3 loop spans 16 amino acids. Written as DNA, the CDR3 is TGTGCCACCAGTGACAAGGAAGGGGGCGGTACAAACTACTACACCTTC. Translation: CATSDKEGGGTNYYTF.

The chain joins TRBV28 to TRBJ1-6, with TRBD1 as a possible D gene (5 bases). Per the germline V gene, CDR1 is MDHEN and CDR2 is SYDVKM. V was pared by 8 bases and J by 5 bases, with 16 bases between. This CDR3 region has 15 residues. CDR3 in amino acids: CASLSSQGNNSPLHF. The CDR3 region has the DNA TGTGCCAGCTTATCTTCCCAGGGCAATAATTCACCCCTCCACTTT.

This clone showed up just a few times. The chain employs TRBV6-1 and TRBJ1-3; D gene ambiguous. The length of the CDR3 is 16 residues. V dropped 2 bases and J dropped 0 bases, with 11 bases sitting between them. Germline loops: CDR1 MNHNS, CDR2 SASEGT. CDR3 nucleotides: TGTGCCAGCAGTGAATCGTTCGGGTACTCTGGAAACACCATATATTTT. Protein: CASSESFGYSGNTIYF.

This chain joins TRBV29-1 and TRBJ2-7, with TRBD2 as a possible D gene (7 bases). The germline gives CDR1 SQVTM, CDR2 ANQGSEA. The CDR3 runs 13 residues. Trimming removed 3 bases from V and 3 bases from J, with 12 bases in between. The CDR3 protein is CSVDGGGGYEQYF. The CDR3 bases are TGCAGCGTTGATGGGGGGGGCGGCTACGAGCAGTACTTC.

The sample holds one count of this clone. The rearrangement links TRBV30 to TRBJ2-5, with D hard to call. The V end lost 3 bases, the J end lost 4 bases, and 15 bases lay between the germline ends. This CDR3 spans 14 amino acids. Germline CDR1 reads GTSNPN; CDR2 reads SVGIG (reference sequence). CDR3 coding DNA: TGTGCCTGGAGCACGACTGGCCCTAGAGAGACCCAGTACTTC. It specifies CAWSTTGPRETQYF.

The chain is built from TRBV10-3 and TRBJ1-2; D ambiguous. This CDR3 region has 14 residues. Between the trimmed V and J ends, which lost 0 bases and 6 bases, there was a span of 11 bases. Germline V gene sequence: CDR1 ENHRY, CDR2 SYGVKD. CDR3 in amino acids: CAISESRDRDGYTF. The CDR3 nucleotides are TGTGCCATCAGTGAGTCGCGAGACCGGGATGGCTACACCTTC.

This chain links TRBV21-1 with TRBJ2-7; the table's D call, TRBD1, was not checked against the DNA. TRBV21-1 is a known pseudogene. This CDR3 comprises 10 residues. This CDR3 is CASSSGQEYF. In DNA, the CDR3 is TGTGCCAGCAGCTCGGGACAGGAGTACTTC.